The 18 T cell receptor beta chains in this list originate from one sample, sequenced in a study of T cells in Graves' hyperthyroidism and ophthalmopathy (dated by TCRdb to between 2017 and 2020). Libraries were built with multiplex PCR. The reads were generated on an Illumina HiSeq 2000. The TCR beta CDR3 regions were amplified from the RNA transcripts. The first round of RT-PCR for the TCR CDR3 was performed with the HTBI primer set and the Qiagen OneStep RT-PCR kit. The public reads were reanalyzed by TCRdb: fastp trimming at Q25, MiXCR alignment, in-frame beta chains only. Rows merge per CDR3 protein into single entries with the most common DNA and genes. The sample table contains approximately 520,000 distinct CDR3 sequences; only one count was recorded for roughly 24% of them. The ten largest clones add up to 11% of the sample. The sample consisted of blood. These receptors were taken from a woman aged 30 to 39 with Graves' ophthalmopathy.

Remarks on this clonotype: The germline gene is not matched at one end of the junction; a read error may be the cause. Here the CDR3 reads CASSFTPYTDAFF. CDR3 sequence (DNA): TGCGCCAGCAGCTTCACACCGTACACTGATGCTTTCTTT. This sequence joins TRBV5-1 and TRBJ1-1; no reliable D call. This CDR3 contains 13 residues. CDR1 and CDR2 (germline): SGHRS, YFSETQ.

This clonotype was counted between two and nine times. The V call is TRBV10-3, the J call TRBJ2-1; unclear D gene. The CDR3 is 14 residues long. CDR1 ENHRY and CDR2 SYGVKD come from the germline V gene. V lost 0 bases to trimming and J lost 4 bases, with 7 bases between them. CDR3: CAISESDGYNEQFF. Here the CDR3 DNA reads TGTGCCATCAGTGAGTCGGACGGTTACAATGAGCAGTTCTTC.

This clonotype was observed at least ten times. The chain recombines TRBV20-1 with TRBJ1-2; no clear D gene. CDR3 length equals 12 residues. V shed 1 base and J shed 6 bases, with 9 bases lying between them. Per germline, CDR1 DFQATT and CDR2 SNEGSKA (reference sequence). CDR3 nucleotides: TGCAGTGCTAGAGCCGGCGGGAATGGCTACACCTTC. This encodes CSARAGGNGYTF.

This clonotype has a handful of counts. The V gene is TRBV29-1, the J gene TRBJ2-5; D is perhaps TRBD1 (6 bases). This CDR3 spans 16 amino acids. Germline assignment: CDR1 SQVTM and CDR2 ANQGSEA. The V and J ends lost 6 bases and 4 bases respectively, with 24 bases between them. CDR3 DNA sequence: TGCAGCGTAGCATCCCACAGGGTTAGGTTAGGAGAGACCCAGTACTTC. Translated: CSVASHRVRLGETQYF.

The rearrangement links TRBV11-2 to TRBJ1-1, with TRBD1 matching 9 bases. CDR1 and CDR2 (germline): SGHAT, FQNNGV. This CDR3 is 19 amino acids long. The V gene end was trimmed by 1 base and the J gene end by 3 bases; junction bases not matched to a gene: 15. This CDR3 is CASSLVRQGVVARDTEAFF. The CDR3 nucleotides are TGTGCCAGCAGCTTAGTACGACAGGGGGTGGTTGCCAGGGACACTGAAGCTTTCTTT. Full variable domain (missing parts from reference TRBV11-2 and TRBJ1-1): EAGVAQSPRYKIIEKRQSVAFWCNPISGHATLYWYQQILGQGPKLLIQFQNNGVVDDSQLPKDRFSAERLKGVDSTLKIQPAKLEDSAVYLCASSLVRQGVVARDTEAFFGQGTRLTVV.

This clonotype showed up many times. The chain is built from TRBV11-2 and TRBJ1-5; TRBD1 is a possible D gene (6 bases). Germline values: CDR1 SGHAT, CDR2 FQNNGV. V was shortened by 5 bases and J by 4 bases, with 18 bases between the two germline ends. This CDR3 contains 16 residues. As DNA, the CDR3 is TGTGCCAGCAGCGATATTGGGGGCTCGAGGAATCAGCCCCAGCATTTT. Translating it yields CASSDIGGSRNQPQHF.

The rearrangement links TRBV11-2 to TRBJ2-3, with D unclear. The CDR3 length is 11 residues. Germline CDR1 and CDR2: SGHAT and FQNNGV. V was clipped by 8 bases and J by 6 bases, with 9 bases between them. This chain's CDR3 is CASGYTDTQYF. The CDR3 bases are TGTGCCAGCGGCTATACCGATACGCAGTATTTT.

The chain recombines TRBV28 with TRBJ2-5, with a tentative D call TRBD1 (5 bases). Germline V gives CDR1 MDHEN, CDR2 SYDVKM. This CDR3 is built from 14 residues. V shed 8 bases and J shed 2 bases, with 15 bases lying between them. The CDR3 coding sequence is TGTGCCAGCCGTGGGGCTAGTCCTCAAGAGACCCAGTACTTC. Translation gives CASRGASPQETQYF.

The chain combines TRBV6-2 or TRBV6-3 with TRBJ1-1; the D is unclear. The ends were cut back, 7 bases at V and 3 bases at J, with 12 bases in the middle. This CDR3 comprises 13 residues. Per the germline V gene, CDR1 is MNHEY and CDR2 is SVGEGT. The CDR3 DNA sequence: TGTGCCAGCACCGGACCGGGGTACACTGAAGCTTTCTTT. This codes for CASTGPGYTEAFF.

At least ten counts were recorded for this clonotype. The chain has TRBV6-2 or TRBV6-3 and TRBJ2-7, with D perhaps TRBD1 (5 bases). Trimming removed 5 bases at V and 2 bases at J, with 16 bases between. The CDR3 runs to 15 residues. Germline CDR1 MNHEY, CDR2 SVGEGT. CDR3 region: CASSNPTDTPYEQYF. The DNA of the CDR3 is TGTGCCAGCAGTAACCCGACAGATACTCCCTACGAGCAGTACTTC.

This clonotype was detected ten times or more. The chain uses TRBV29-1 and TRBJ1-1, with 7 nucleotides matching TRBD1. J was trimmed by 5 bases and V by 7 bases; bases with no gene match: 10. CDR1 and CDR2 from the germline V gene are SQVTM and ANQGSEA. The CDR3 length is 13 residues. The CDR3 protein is CSAPTGSGTEAFF. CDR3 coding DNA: TGCAGCGCGCCGACAGGGTCAGGGACTGAAGCTTTCTTT. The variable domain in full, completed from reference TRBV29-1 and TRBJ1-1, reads SAVISQKPSRDICQRGTSLTIQCQVDSQVTMMFWYRQQPGQSLTLIATANQGSEATYESGFVIDKFPISRPNLTFSTLTVSNMSPEDSSIYLCSAPTGSGTEAFFGQGTRLTVV.

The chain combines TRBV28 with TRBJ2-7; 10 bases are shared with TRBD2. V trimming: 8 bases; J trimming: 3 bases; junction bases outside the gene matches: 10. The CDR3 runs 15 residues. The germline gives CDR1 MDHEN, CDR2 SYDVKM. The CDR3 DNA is TGTGCCAGCGGGCGACTAGCGGGTGAAAACTACGAGCAGTACTTC. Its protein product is CASGRLAGENYEQYF.

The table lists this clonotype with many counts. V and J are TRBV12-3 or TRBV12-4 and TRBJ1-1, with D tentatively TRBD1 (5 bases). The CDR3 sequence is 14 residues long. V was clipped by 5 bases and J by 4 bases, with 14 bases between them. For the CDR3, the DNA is TGTGCCAGCAGTCCAGGGATGGGGCCCACTGAAGCTTTCTTT. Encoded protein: CASSPGMGPTEAFF.

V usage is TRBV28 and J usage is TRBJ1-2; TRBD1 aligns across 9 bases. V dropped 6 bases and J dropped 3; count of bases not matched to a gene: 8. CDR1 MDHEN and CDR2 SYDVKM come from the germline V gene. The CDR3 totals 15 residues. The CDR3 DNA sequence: TGTGCCAGCAGCACACAGGGGGCGCGGGACTATGGCTACACCTTC. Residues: CASSTQGARDYGYTF.

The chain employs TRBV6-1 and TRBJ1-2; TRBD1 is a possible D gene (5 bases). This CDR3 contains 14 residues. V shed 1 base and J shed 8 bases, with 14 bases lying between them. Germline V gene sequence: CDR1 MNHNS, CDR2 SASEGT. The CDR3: CASSEGWEGMGYTF. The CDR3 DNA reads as TGTGCCAGCAGTGAAGGTTGGGAGGGGATGGGCTACACCTTC.

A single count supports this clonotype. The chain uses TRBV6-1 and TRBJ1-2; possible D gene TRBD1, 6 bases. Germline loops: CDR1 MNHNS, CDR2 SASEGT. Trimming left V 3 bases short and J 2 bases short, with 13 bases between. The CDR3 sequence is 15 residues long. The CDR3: CASSDRGTPNYGYTF. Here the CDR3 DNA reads TGTGCCAGCAGTGATCGAGGGACACCGAACTATGGCTACACCTTC.

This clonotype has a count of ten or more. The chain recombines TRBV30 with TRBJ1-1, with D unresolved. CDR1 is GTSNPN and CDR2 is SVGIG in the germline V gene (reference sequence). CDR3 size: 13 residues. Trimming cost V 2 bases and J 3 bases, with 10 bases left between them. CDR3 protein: CAWSPDPHTEAFF. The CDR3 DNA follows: TGTGCCTGGAGTCCGGACCCTCACACTGAAGCTTTCTTT.

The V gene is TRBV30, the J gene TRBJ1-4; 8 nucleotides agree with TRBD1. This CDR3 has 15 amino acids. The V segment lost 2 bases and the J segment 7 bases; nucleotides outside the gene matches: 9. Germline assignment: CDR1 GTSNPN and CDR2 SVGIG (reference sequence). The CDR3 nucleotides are TGTGCCTGGAGTACCTACAGGGGGGAAGGTGAAAAACTGTTTTTT. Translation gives CAWSTYRGEGEKLFF. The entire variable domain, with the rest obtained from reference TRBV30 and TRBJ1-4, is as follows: SQTIHQWPATLVQPVGSPLSLECTVEGTSNPNLYWYRQAAGRGLQLLFYSVGIGQISSEVPQNLSASRPQDRQFILSSKKLLLSDSGFYLCAWSTYRGEGEKLFFGSGTQLSVL.